One sample yielded the 32 T cell receptor beta chains listed below, sequenced in a study of tumor and adjacent non-tumor tissue in lung cancer. The library came from three nested PCR rounds adapted from ARM-PCR protocols. MiXCR, run by TCRdb on the multiplex PCR reads, gives a single entry per CDR3 protein. The sample contains about 68,000 distinct CDR3 sequences, roughly 56% of which appear only once. This sample's RNA came from whole unsorted tissue. Sequencing was done on a sample of lung tumor tissue. Receptor source: a man aged 45-65 years with non-small cell lung cancer.

For this clonotype: Lacking the conserved final phenylalanine or tryptophan, this CDR3 likely reflects a read error. V is TRBV5-6 and J is TRBJ2-7; D might be TRBD1 (5 bases). CDR3 length: 15 residues. In germline, CDR1 is SGHDT, CDR2 YYEEEE. V gave up 0 bases and J gave up 0 bases, with 10 bases separating them. CDR3 bases: TGTGCCAGCAGCTTGGACAGGATGTACTCCTACGAGCAGTACTGC. As protein: CASSLDRMYSYEQYC.

The chain uses TRBV5-1 and TRBJ2-5; D is perhaps TRBD1 (5 bases). This CDR3 is 14 amino acids long. Germline V gives CDR1 SGHRS, CDR2 YFSETQ. The V end lost 2 bases, the J end lost 5 bases, and 13 bases lay between the germline ends. CDR3 in DNA: TGCGCCAGCAGCTTTGGGGCTCGTGCGGAGACCCAGTACTTC. Its translation: CASSFGARAETQYF. The full variable domain, in which reference TRBV5-1 and TRBJ2-5 provide the parts outside the CDR3, is KAGVTQTPRYLIKTRGQQVTLSCSPISGHRSVSWYQQTPGQGLQFLFEYFSETQRNKGNFPGRFSGRQFSNSRSEMNVSTLELGDSALYLCASSFGARAETQYFGPGTRLLVL.

This clonotype occurred many times. The rearrangement uses TRBV20-1 and TRBJ2-2; a possible D gene is TRBD1 (6 bases). Per germline, CDR1 DFQATT and CDR2 SNEGSKA (reference sequence). V was trimmed by 6 bases and J by 0 bases, leaving 11 bases between them. CDR3 size: 14 residues. DNA of the CDR3: TGCAGTGCCCGCAGGGGACCGAACACCGGGGAGCTGTTTTTT. Amino acid sequence: CSARRGPNTGELFF.

About this clonotype itself: One end of the junction does not line up with germline, which may come from a read error. The chain uses TRBV6-5 and TRBJ2-3; no clear D. CDR1 and CDR2 from the germline V gene are MNHEY and SVGAGI. CDR3 length: 15 amino acids. CDR3 residues: CATSQERVNTDTPYF. CDR3 DNA sequence: TGTGCCACCAGCCAAGAGCGTGTGAACACAGATACGCCGTATTTT.

Notes on this clonotype: Just one base apart from a much larger clone, this may be a read error. The chain links TRBV6-1 to TRBJ1-1; TRBD1 matches at 7 bases. Unmatched junction bases numbered 9, after V lost 3 bases and J lost 11 bases. The germline gives CDR1 MNHNS, CDR2 SASEGT. This CDR3 has 13 amino acids. The CDR3 spells CASSEAMTGRAFF. The CDR3, as DNA: TGTGCCAGCAGTGAGGCGATGACAGGGAGGGCTTTCTTT.

Details on this clonotype: A read error may be the cause here, since a much bigger clone is one base away. The V and J genes are TRBV6-1 and TRBJ1-2; D is ambiguous. V gave up 7 bases and J gave up 5 bases, with 11 bases separating them. CDR1 is MNHNS and CDR2 is SASEGT in the germline V gene. The CDR3 covers 12 residues. Here the CDR3 reads CASTNSVYGYTF. The DNA for the CDR3 is TGTGCCAGCACTAATTCAGTTTATGGCTACACCTTC.

This clonotype was detected a few times. The chain employs TRBV7-9 and TRBJ2-3, with D possibly being TRBD1 (6 bases). Trimming stripped 1 base from V and 0 bases from J, with 14 bases between. The germline CDR1 and CDR2 sequences are SEHNR and FQNEAQ (reference sequence). The CDR3 runs 17 residues. In nucleotides, the CDR3 is TGTGCCAGCAGCTTAGTTTTACAGGGAAGGAGCACAGATACGCAGTATTTT. Translation gives CASSLVLQGRSTDTQYF.

This clonotype has a handful of counts. V and J are TRBV5-6 and TRBJ2-7; weak D call: TRBD1 (6 bases). Trimming pared 0 bases from V and 5 bases from J, leaving 15 bases between. Germline V gene data show CDR1 as SGHDT and CDR2 as YYEEEE. The CDR3 has 15 residues. CDR3 loop: CASSLVGQGIDEQYF. The CDR3 DNA reads TGTGCCAGCAGCTTGGTGGGACAAGGAATTGACGAGCAGTACTTC.

This clonotype was detected many times. The chain combines TRBV6-5 with TRBJ2-7, with unresolved D. The CDR3 loop spans 12 amino acids. The ends were cut back, 5 bases at V and 7 bases at J, with 12 bases in the middle. The germline gives CDR1 MNHEY, CDR2 SVGAGI. The DNA for the CDR3 is TGTGCCAGCAGTCCCTCTTTCGGGGAGCAGTACTTC. Amino acid sequence: CASSPSFGEQYF.

Turning to this clonotype: A clone one base away is much larger, so this may be a read error. This chain joins TRBV5-1 and TRBJ2-2, with 9 bases that match TRBD1. V was pared by 4 bases and J by 3 bases, with 4 bases of the junction left unmatched. The germline CDR1 and CDR2 sequences are SGHRS and YFSETQ. The CDR3 contains 15 residues. CDR3 DNA sequence: TGCGCCAGCAGCCCGGGACAGGGAGACACCGGGGAGCTGTTTTTT. Translated, it gives CASSPGQGDTGELFF.

Of note for this clonotype: It may be a read error: a sequence one base away is much more abundant. The V gene is TRBV7-9, the J gene TRBJ2-3; D remains unclear. V lost 8 bases to trimming and J lost 6 bases, with 9 bases between them. This CDR3 spans 11 amino acids. The germline CDR1 and CDR2 sequences are SEHNR and FQNEAQ (reference sequence). As DNA, the CDR3 is TGTGCCAGCGGCAAGAGGGATACGCAGTATTTT. This translates into CASGKRDTQYF.

The sample holds a few counts of this clonotype. At one of its ends the junction is not consistent with the germline gene, which may arise from a read error. The chain links TRBV20-1 to TRBJ1-5; 9 bases are a match to TRBD1. Per germline, CDR1 DFQATT and CDR2 SNEGSKA (reference sequence). The CDR3 spans 15 residues. DNA for the CDR3: TGCAGTGCAGCAACAGGGGGCAGGAGCAATCAGCCCCAACATTTT. This codes for CSAATGGRSNQPQHF.

The genes are TRBV29-1 and TRBJ2-2; D ambiguous. The CDR3 is 13 amino acids. The germline V and J ends were trimmed by 5 bases and 0 bases, with 7 bases remaining between them. Per germline, CDR1 SQVTM and CDR2 ANQGSEA. The CDR3 loop reads CSVLGSNTGELFF. Written as DNA, the CDR3 is TGCAGCGTTCTTGGATCGAACACCGGGGAGCTGTTTTTT.

This clonotype was seen ten or more times. The genes are TRBV20-1 and TRBJ2-2; D remains ambiguous. The CDR3 runs 15 residues. In germline, CDR1 is DFQATT, CDR2 SNEGSKA (reference sequence). Trimming took off 5 bases at V and 0 bases at J, with 13 bases between the two ends. CDR3 DNA: TGCAGTGCTTCTCTTCACAACTCGAACACCGGGGAGCTGTTTTTT. This codes for CSASLHNSNTGELFF.

This rearrangement joins TRBV28 to TRBJ1-5, with TRBD1 matching 9 bases. Germline CDR1 and CDR2: MDHEN and SYDVKM. The CDR3 covers 14 residues. With V trimmed by 9 bases and J by 4 bases, 7 bases remained unmatched. CDR3: CARSGDRANQPQHF. CDR3 nucleotides: TGTGCCAGAAGTGGGGACAGGGCAAATCAGCCCCAGCATTTT.

This clonotype was observed many times. The chain is built from TRBV20-1 and TRBJ2-1; the D is unclear. The CDR3 is 13 residues long. Looked up from germline, CDR1 is DFQATT and CDR2 is SNEGSKA (reference sequence). V lost 2 bases and J lost 4, with 9 bases in between. This CDR3 is CSARTQYYNEQFF. In nucleotides, the CDR3 is TGCAGTGCTAGAACACAGTATTACAATGAGCAGTTCTTC.

This chain connects TRBV12-3 or TRBV12-4 to TRBJ1-1; 9 positions agree with TRBD1. The CDR3 sequence is 15 residues long. CDR3 protein: CISRHLTQGATEAFF. The CDR3 nucleotides read TGTATCAGCCGTCACTTAACACAGGGGGCCACTGAAGCTTTCTTT.

Note on this clonotype: This may be a read error: a much more frequent sequence differs by one nucleotide. V and J are TRBV12-3 or TRBV12-4 and TRBJ2-3, with D unclear. This CDR3 region has 14 residues. CDR3 sequence: CAGRLRSSTDTQYF. The CDR3 nucleotides read TGTGCCGGCAGACTTAGGTCTAGCACAGATACGCAGTATTTT.

Concerning this clonotype: This sequence may be a read error, since a much larger clone differs from it by one base. The rearrangement uses TRBV12-3 or TRBV12-4 and TRBJ2-1; perhaps TRBD2 as D (5 bases). Between the trimmed V and J ends, which lost 5 bases and 15 bases, there was a span of 17 bases. CDR3 length equals 12 residues. This CDR3 is CASSLLGSWVFF. In DNA form, the CDR3 reads TGTGCCAGCAGTCTACTAGGATCGTGGGTGTTCTTC.

The sample holds a few counts of this clonotype. This chain joins TRBV19 and TRBJ1-5; the D is unclear. Germline V gene sequence: CDR1 LNHDA, CDR2 SQIVND (reference sequence). The CDR3 covers 13 residues. V lost 4 bases and J lost 5, with 9 bases in between. The CDR3 region has the DNA TGTGCCAGTAGTACTCGACTGGATCAGCCCCAGCATTTT. It yields the protein CASSTRLDQPQHF.

A remark on this clonotype: One end of the junction does not line up with germline, which may come from a read error. The V gene is TRBV6-1, the J gene TRBJ2-3; possibly TRBD2 for D (5 bases). This CDR3 has 14 amino acids. Germline lookup yields CDR1 MNHNS and CDR2 SASEGT. The chain's CDR3 is CVSSEEGSRDTQCF. In DNA, the CDR3 is TGTGTCAGCAGTGAAGAAGGGTCTCGGGATACGCAGTGTTTT.

The rearrangement links TRBV5-1 to TRBJ2-7, with 8 bases lining up with TRBD1. The CDR3 is made up of 16 amino acids. The germline gives CDR1 SGHRS, CDR2 YFSETQ. Germline trimming cut 4 bases from V and 1 base from J; bases unmatched to any gene: 10. DNA for the CDR3: TGCGCCAGCAGCCTAAAATCCTGGACAGGGTCCTACGAGCAGTACTTC. It translates to CASSLKSWTGSYEQYF.

In regard to this clonotype: A read error may account for a junction end that differs from germline. The chain has TRBV29-1 and TRBJ2-7; D gene uncertain. This CDR3 contains 12 residues. CDR1 is SQVTM and CDR2 is ANQGSEA in the germline V gene. The CDR3, as DNA: TGCAGTGTTGAAGCCGCTTATAACAAGCAGTACTTC. This gives the protein CSVEAAYNKQYF.

Notes on this clonotype: This sequence may be a read error, since a much larger clone differs from it by one base. This chain joins TRBV29-1 and TRBJ2-5, with 10 bases aligning to TRBD2. The length of the CDR3 is 14 residues. The V gene's germline CDR1 is SQVTM and CDR2 ANQGSEA. With 7 bases clipped from V and 5 bases from J, the junction kept 10 bases outside the gene matches. CDR3 nucleotide sequence: TGCAGCGGTGGGGTTAGCGGGAGGAGGGAGACCCAGTACTTC. It yields the protein CSGGVSGRRETQYF. Using reference TRBV29-1 and TRBJ2-5 for the parts outside the CDR3, the full variable domain is SAVISQKPSRDICQRGTSLTIQCQVDSQVTMMFWYRQQPGQSLTLIATANQGSEATYESGFVIDKFPISRPNLTFSTLTVSNMSPEDSSIYLCSGGVSGRRETQYFGPGTRLLVL.

V and J are TRBV28 and TRBJ1-6; TRBD1 matches at 8 bases. The V and J ends lost 5 bases and 11 bases, in that order; junction bases with no gene match: 11. In germline, CDR1 is MDHEN, CDR2 SYDVKM. The CDR3 spans 15 residues. The CDR3 here is CASSPGTGLDPPLHF. DNA of the CDR3: TGTGCCAGCAGTCCCGGGACAGGCCTTGATCCACCCCTCCACTTT.

V usage is TRBV19 and J usage is TRBJ2-2, with no clear D. The CDR3 sequence is 15 residues long. Trimming removed 3 bases at V and 3 bases at J, with 11 bases between. Germline V lookup: CDR1 LNHDA, CDR2 SQIVND (reference sequence). Here the CDR3 reads CASSIRALDTGELFF. CDR3 bases: TGTGCCAGTAGTATTAGGGCGTTGGACACCGGGGAGCTGTTTTTT.

About this clonotype itself: This is likely a read error, given that the CDR3 carries no conserved phenylalanine or tryptophan at its end. The rearrangement joins TRBV11-3 to TRBJ2-3, with 10 bases that match TRBD2. This CDR3 is 15 amino acids long. The germline V gene has CDR1 SGHNT and CDR2 YENEEA. In nucleotides, the CDR3 is TGTGCAAACGGCGCCGGGACTAGCGGCACAGATACGCAGTATTCT. Its protein product is CANGAGTSGTDTQYS.

Concerning this clonotype: This sequence may be a read error, since a much larger clone differs from it by one base. This chain joins TRBV5-6 and TRBJ1-6; 10 nucleotides match TRBD1. The CDR3 extends over 15 amino acids. The germline V gene has CDR1 SGHDT and CDR2 YYEEEE. CDR3 region: CASSSRDRGNSLLHF. The CDR3, as DNA: TGTGCCAGCAGCTCCCGGGACAGGGGTAATTCACTCCTCCACTTT.

The V and J genes are TRBV11-1 and TRBJ1-1; D ambiguous. Trimming shortened V by 8 bases and J by 5 bases, and 15 bases separated the two germline ends. CDR1 and CDR2 (germline): SGHAT, FQDESV (reference sequence). There are 13 residues in the CDR3. Written as DNA, the CDR3 is TGTGCCAGCTGTTTATTCGCGGATACTGAAGCTTTCTTT. This gives the protein CASCLFADTEAFF. The full variable domain, rest sourced from reference TRBV11-1 and TRBJ1-1, is EAEVAQSPRYKITEKSQAVAFWCDPISGHATLYWYRQILGQGPELLVQFQDESVVDDSQLPKDRFSAERLKGVDSTLKIQPAELGDSAMYLCASCLFADTEAFFGQGTRLTVV.

This clonotype has only a few counts. This chain links TRBV28 with TRBJ1-5; 8 bases are a match to TRBD1. The V gene's germline CDR1 is MDHEN and CDR2 SYDVKM. The CDR3 contains 15 residues. Unmatched junction bases numbered 6, after V lost 6 bases and J lost 2 bases. CDR3 nucleotide sequence: TGTGCCAGCAGACGGACAGGGTCGGGCAATCAGCCCCAGCATTTT. Translated: CASRRTGSGNQPQHF.

Concerning this clonotype itself: At one boundary the junction diverges from the germline segment, which might be a read error. The V and J genes are TRBV4-1 and TRBJ2-3, with 10 positions matching TRBD2. CDR1 and CDR2 from the germline V gene are MGHRA and YSYEKL. This CDR3 comprises 17 residues. The DNA of the CDR3 is TGCGCCAGCATGGTCCTAGCGGGGGATGTAGGGACAGATATGCAGTATTTT. It is translated as CASMVLAGDVGTDMQYF.

Comment on this clonotype: At one end, the junction sequence differs from germline, possibly due to a read error. The chain uses TRBV4-2 and TRBJ2-5; no clear D. CDR1 is LGHNA and CDR2 is YNFKEQ in the germline V gene. The CDR3 consists of 13 residues. The CDR3 sequence is CASCQDGKENQYF. In nucleotides, the CDR3 is TGTGCCAGCTGCCAAGACGGAAAAGAGAACCAGTACTTC.